Included here is one TCR beta chain sequence, with context. The data originate from a study of blood T cell repertoires in COVID-19. Study-level information: Acute and convalescent COVID-19 specimens originated in the United States, Italy and Spain. T cells, B-cell-depleted T cells, or PBMCs provided the cDNA or gDNA that served as material.

Trimming removed 7 bases from V and 9 bases from J, with 10 bases in between. The germline V gene has CDR1 MNHEY and CDR2 SVGAGI. This CDR3 comprises 11 residues. Methods used by the authors: From reference gene primer amplification, estimates of nucleated cell counts were derived. The data were produced by immunoSEQ multiplex PCR, yet TCRdb's version contains in-frame clones alone and is incomplete. V and J calls and clone size follow that table, whereas D and trimming were derived from the DNA. The sample consists of some 70,000 clones, more than 70% of them appearing once. This sequence joins TRBV6-5 and TRBJ2-1, with D hard to call. The source material was peripheral blood. This receptor was identified in a middle-aged man with active COVID-19. CDR3 nucleotides: TGTGCCAGCAACGCAAACGGTGAGCAGTTCTTC. Residues: CASNANGEQFF.